This TCR beta chain was retrieved from a study of T cells in Graves' hyperthyroidism and ophthalmopathy. Study-wide findings and caveats: Ophthalmopathy could be told apart from stable hyperthyroidism with a 13 V-J model. The model predicted ophthalmopathy a median approximately 6 months before onset.

In its sample, this clonotype was seen many times. Its antigen is undetermined. Stable Graves' hyperthyroidism denoted no ophthalmopathy progression over 18 months. TCR beta CDR3 regions were amplified from RNA transcripts. Researchers ran a first-round RT-PCR on the TCR CDR3 using the HTBI primer set. TCRdb used MiXCR to reprocess the multiplex PCR reads, holding one entry per CDR3 protein. The sample has 190,000 or so distinct CDR3 sequences, around 19% seen once; the top ten hold 44%. The CDR3 extends over 13 amino acids. Germline values: CDR1 ENHRY, CDR2 SYGVKD. The sequencing input was blood. The chain links TRBV10-3 to TRBJ2-2; 8 nucleotides align to TRBD1. This sequence originates from a man aged 35 to 55 with Graves' hyperthyroidism. The CDR3 nucleotides are TGTGCACTAGGGACAGGGAACACCGGGGAGCTGTTTTTT. Amino acid sequence: CALGTGNTGELFF.